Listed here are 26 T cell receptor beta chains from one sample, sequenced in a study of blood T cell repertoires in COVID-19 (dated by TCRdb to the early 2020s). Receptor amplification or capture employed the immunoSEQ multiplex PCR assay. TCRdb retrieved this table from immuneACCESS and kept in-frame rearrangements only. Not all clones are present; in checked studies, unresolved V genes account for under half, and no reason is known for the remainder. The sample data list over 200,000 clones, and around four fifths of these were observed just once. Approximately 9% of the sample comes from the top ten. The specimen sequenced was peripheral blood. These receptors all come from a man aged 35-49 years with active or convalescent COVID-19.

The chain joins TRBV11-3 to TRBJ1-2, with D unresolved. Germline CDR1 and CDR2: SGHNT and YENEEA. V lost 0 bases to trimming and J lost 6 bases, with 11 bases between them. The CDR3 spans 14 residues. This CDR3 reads CASSLERRDDGYTF. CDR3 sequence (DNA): TGTGCCAGCAGCTTAGAACGACGGGATGATGGCTACACCTTC.

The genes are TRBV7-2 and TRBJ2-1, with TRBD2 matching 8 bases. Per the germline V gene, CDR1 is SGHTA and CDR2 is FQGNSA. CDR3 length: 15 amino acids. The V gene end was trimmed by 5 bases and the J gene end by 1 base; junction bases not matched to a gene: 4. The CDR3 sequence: CASSVTSGSYNEQFF. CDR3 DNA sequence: TGTGCCAGCAGCGTTACTAGCGGTTCCTACAATGAGCAGTTCTTC.

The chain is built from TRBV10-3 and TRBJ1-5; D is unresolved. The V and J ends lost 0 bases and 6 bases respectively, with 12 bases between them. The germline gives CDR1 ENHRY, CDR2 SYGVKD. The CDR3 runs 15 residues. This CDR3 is CAISESSVAGQPQHF. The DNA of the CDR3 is TGTGCCATCAGTGAGTCGAGTGTGGCGGGTCAGCCCCAGCATTTT.

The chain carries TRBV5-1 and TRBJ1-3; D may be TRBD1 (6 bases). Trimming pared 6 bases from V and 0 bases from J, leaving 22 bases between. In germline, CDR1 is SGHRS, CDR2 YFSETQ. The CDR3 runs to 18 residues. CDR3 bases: TGCGCCAGCACCCCGGGGGGAGCGAGGACAGACTCTGGAAACACCATATATTTT. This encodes CASTPGGARTDSGNTIYF.

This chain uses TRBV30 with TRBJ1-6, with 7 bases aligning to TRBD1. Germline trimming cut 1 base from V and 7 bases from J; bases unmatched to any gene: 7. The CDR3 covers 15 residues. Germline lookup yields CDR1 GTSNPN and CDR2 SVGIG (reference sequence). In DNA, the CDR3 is TGTGCCTGGAGTGCCCCGGGACAGATGAATTCACCCCTCCACTTT. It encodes CAWSAPGQMNSPLHF.

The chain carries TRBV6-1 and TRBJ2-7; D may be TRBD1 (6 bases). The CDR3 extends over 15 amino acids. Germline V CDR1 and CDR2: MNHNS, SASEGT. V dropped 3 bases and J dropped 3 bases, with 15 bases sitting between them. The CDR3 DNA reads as TGTGCCAGCAGTGAGCAACAGGGTTTTTTCTACGAGCAGTACTTC. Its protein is CASSEQQGFFYEQYF.

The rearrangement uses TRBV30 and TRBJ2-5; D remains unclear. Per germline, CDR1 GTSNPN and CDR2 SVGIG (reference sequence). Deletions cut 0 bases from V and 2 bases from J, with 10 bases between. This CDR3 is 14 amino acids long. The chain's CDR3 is CAWSVKARQETQYF. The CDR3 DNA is TGTGCCTGGAGTGTAAAGGCCAGGCAAGAGACCCAGTACTTC.

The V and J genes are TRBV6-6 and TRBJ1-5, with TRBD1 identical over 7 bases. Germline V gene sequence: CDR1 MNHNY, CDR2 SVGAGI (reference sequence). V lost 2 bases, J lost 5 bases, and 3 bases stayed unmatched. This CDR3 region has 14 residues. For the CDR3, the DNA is TGTGCCAGCAGTTACACAGGGGAAGATCAGCCCCAGCATTTT. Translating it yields CASSYTGEDQPQHF.

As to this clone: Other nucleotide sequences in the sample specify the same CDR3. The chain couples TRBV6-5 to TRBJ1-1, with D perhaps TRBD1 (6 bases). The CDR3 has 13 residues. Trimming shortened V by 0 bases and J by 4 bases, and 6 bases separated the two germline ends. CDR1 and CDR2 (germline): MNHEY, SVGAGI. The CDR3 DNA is TGTGCCAGCAGTTACTCAGGGGGCACTGAAGCTTTCTTT. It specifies CASSYSGGTEAFF.

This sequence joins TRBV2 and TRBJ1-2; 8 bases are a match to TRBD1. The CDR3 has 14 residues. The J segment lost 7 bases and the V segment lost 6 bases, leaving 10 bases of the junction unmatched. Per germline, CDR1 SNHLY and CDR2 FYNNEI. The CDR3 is CASSRPGTGGGYTF. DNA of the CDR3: TGTGCCAGCAGCCGTCCCGGGACAGGCGGTGGCTACACCTTC.

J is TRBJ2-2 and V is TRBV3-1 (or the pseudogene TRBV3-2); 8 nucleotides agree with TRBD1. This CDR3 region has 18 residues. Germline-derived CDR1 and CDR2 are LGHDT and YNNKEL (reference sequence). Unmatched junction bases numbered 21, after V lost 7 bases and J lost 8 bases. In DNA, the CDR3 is TGTGCCAGCACCTCATCATCCGGGACAGGTTCGCATCGTGGGGAGCTGTTTTTT. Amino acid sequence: CASTSSSGTGSHRGELFF.

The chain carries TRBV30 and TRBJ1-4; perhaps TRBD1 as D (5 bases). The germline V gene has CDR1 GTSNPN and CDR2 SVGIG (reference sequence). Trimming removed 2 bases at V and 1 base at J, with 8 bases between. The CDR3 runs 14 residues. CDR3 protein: CAWSLGGTNEKLFF. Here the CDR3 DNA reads TGTGCCTGGAGTCTGGGGGGAACTAATGAAAAACTGTTTTTT.

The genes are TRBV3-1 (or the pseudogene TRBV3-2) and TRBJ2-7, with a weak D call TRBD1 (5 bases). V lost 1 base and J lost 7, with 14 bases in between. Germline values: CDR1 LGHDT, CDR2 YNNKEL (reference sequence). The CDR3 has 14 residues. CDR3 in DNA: TGTGCCAGCAGCCAAGGGCAAGGGGATAAGGAGCAGTACTTC. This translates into CASSQGQGDKEQYF.

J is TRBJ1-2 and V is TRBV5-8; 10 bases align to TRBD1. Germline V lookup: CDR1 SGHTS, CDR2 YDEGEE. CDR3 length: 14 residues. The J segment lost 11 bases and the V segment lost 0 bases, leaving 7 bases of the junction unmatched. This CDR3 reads CASSLEDRGRRYTF. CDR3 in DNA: TGTGCCAGCAGCTTGGAAGACAGGGGGCGTAGGTACACCTTC.

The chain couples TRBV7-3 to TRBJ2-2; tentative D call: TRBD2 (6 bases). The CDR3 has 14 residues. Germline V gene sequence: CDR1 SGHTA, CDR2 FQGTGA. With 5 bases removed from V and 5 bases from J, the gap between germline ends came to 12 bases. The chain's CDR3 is CASSPSGGTGELFF. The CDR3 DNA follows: TGTGCCAGCAGCCCCAGTGGGGGGACCGGGGAGCTGTTTTTT.

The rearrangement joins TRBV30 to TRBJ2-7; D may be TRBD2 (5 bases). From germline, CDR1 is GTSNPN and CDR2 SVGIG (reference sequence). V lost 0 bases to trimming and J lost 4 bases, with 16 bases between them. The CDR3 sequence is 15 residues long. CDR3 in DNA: TGTGCCTGGAGTGTAGGGTCAGTAGGGAGTTACGAGCAGTACTTC. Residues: CAWSVGSVGSYEQYF.

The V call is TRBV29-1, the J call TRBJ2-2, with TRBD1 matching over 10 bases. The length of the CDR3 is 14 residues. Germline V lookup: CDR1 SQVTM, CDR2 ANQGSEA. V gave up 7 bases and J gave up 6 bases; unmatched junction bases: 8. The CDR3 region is CSGLRDRGAGELFF. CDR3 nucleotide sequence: TGCAGCGGCCTACGGGACAGGGGAGCCGGGGAGCTGTTTTTT.

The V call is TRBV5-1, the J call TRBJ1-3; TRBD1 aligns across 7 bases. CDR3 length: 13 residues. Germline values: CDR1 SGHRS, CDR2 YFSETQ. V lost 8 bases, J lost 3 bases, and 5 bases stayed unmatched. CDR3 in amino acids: CASTGTDGNTIYF. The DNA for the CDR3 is TGCGCCAGTACCGGGACAGATGGAAACACCATATATTTT.

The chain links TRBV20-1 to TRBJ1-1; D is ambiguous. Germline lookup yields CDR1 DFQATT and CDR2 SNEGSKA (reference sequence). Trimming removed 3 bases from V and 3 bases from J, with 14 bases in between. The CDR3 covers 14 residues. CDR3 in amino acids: CSASPPLRDTEAFF. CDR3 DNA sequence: TGCAGTGCTAGTCCCCCCTTGAGGGACACTGAAGCTTTCTTT.

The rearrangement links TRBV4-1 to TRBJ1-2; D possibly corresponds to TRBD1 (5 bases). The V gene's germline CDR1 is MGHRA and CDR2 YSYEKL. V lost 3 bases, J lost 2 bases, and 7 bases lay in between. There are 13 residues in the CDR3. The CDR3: CASSQGPNYGYTF. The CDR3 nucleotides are TGCGCCAGCAGCCAGGGGCCCAACTATGGCTACACCTTC.

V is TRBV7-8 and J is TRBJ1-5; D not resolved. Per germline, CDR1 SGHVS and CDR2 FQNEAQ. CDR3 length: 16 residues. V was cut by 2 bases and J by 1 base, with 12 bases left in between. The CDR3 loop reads CASSLSGRSSNQPQHF. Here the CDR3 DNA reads TGTGCCAGCAGCTTAAGTGGCAGATCGAGCAATCAGCCCCAGCATTTT.

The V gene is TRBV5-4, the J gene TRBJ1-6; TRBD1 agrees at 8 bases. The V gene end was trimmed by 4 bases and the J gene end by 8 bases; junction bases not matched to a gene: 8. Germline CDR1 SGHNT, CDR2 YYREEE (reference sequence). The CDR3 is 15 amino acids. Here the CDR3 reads CASSRQGMGDSPLHF. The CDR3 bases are TGTGCCAGCAGCAGACAGGGGATGGGGGATTCACCCCTCCACTTT.

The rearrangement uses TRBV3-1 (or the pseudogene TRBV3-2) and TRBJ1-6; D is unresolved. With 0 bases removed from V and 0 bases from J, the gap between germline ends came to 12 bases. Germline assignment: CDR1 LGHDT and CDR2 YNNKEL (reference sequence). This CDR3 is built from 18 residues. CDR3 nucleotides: TGTGCCAGCAGCCAAGAACCCCAACAGAGCTCCTATAATTCACCCCTCCACTTT. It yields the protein CASSQEPQQSSYNSPLHF.

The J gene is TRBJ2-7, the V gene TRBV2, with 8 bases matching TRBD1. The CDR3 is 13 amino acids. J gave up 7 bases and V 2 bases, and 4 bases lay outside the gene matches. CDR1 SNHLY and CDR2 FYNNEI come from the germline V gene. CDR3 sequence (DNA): TGTGCCAGCAGTGAAAACAGGGGGTGGGAGCAGTACTTC. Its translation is CASSENRGWEQYF.

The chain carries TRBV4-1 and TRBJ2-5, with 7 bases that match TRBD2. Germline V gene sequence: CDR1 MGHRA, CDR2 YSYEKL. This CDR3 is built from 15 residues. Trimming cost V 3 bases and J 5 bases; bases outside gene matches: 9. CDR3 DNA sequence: TGCGCCAGCAGCCACGATGGTCGGCGGGGGGAGACCCAGTACTTC. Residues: CASSHDGRRGETQYF.

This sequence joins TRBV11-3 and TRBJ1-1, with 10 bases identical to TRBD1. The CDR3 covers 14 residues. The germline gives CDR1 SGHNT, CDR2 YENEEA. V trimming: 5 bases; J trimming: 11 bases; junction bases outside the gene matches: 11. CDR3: CASSPRQGAFRAFF. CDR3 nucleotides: TGTGCCAGCAGCCCACGACAGGGGGCATTTCGGGCTTTCTTT.